This T cell receptor (beta chain) was sequenced during a study of blood T cells in healthy people across ages. Study-wide findings and caveats: Naive CD4+ cells and diversity were both higher in long-lived donors than in aged donors.

PCR was performed a second time for about 7 to 12 cycles using a sample-barcoded 5' primer and a J-beta primer mix. TCRdb itself ran the 5' RACE reads through MiXCR, one entry per CDR3 protein. The table shows 500,000 to 550,000 distinct CDR3 sequences, with 24% occurring only once. The CDR3 covers 14 residues. Per germline, CDR1 MDHEN and CDR2 SYDVKM. V lost 5 bases to trimming and J lost 1 base; unmatched junction nucleotides: 0. With regard to this clonotype: Its antigen is not known. This CDR3 is missing its conserved last phenylalanine or tryptophan, likely due to a read error.

The study isolated at least 6.5 million PBMCs from each sample. This same sample was also part of a study on T cells of mothers and their children.

The sequence was collected from a boy between 5 and 17 years old in good health. This chain uses TRBV28 with TRBJ1-5; 9 bases align to TRBD1. The specimen was blood. CDR3: CASSDRGSNQPQHL. CDR3 in DNA: TGTGCCAGCAGTGACAGGGGGAGCAATCAGCCCCAGCATCTT.